This TCR beta chain was captured by sequencing in a study of blood T cell repertoires in COVID-19. For the study at large: PBMCs, B-cell-depleted T cells, or T cells were the source of the cDNA or gDNA that made up the material.

This table comes from immunoSEQ multiplex PCR, and its TCRdb copy is limited to in-frame clones, with some not included. The table includes hundreds of thousands of clones, approximately 85% detected once. Recovered Cohort 3 donors showed two negative PCRs, clearance, or symptom resolution. V lost 1 base, J lost 0 bases, and 11 bases lay in between. The CDR3 contains 16 residues. Germline V gene lookup returns CDR1 SGHTA and CDR2 FQGNSA. The sequence came from a woman aged 45-60 years who had recovered from COVID-19. This chain uses TRBV7-2 with TRBJ2-3; D is uncertain. What was sequenced was PBMCs or T cells enriched from blood (not recorded which). The CDR3 DNA is TGTGCCAGCAGCTTAGGCCCTACGCTTAGCACAGATACGCAGTATTTT. Amino acids: CASSLGPTLSTDTQYF.